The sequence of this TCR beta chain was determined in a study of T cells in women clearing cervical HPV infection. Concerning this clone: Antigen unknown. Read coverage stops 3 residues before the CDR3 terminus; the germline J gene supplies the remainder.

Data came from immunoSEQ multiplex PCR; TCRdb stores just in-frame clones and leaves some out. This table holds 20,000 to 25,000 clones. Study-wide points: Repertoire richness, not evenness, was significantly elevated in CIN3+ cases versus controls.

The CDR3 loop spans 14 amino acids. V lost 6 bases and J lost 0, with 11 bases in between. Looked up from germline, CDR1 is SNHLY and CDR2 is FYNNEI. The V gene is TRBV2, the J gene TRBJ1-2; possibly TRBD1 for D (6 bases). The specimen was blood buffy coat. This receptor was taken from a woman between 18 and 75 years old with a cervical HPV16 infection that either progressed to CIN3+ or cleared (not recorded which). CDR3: CASSPTGTNYGYTF. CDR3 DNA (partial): TGTGCCAGCAGCCCGACAGGCACTAACTATGGC.